This T cell receptor beta chain appears in the sequencing data of a study of memory CD4+ T cells and cytomegalovirus serostatus. Findings and caveats of the study: Each of some 67 CMV-associated TCRbeta sequences occurred in one to five individuals. Median bootstrapped AUC for CMV status was around 0.96 originally, approximately 0.91 US-trained.

The table came from immunoSEQ multiplex PCR; TCRdb's copy has only in-frame clones and leaves some out. The sample yields about 50,000 clones, roughly 82% seen once. The sort gate was single viable CD3+CD4+CD8-CD45RO+ cells for memory CD4+ T cells. After thawing, CD4+ T cells were positively selected. As to this clone: Antigen specificity is unknown.

Germline values: CDR1 SGHVS, CDR2 FQNEAQ. The CDR3 runs to 13 residues. V lost 5 bases, J lost 5 bases, and 1 base stayed unmatched. The chain employs TRBV7-8 and TRBJ2-2, with 8 bases that match TRBD2. The TCR comes from an adult in good health and CMV-seronegative. Material for sequencing was memory CD4+ T cells from blood. In DNA form, the CDR3 reads TGTGCCAGCAGCACGGGAGGGACCGGGGAGCTGTTTTTT. This codes for CASSTGGTGELFF. Supplemented by reference TRBV7-8 and TRBJ2-2, the full variable domain reads GAGVSQSPRYKVAKRGQDVALRCDPISGHVSLFWYQQALGQGPEFLTYFQNEAQLDKSGLPSDRFFAERPEGSVSTLKIQRTQQEDSAVYLCASSTGGTGELFFGEGSRLTVL.